This passage covers 15 T cell receptor beta chains from one sample sequenced in a study of blood T cell repertoires in COVID-19. Assay used: immunoSEQ multiplex PCR; TCRdb lists only in-frame clones, some missing. The sample holds about 200,000 clones, 80% to 90% seen once. Sequencing was done on a sample of peripheral blood. These receptors came from a human donor in a cohort sampled during active COVID-19.

The rearrangement links TRBV13 to TRBJ2-7; 10 bases line up with TRBD1. The CDR3 consists of 14 residues. Losses at the gene ends were 5 bases for V and 2 bases for J; bases not matched to a gene: 3. The V gene's germline CDR1 is PRHDT and CDR2 FYEKMQ (reference sequence). CDR3 in amino acids: CASSPGTGAYEQYF. The CDR3, as DNA: TGTGCCAGCAGCCCCGGGACAGGGGCCTACGAGCAGTACTTC. Complete variable domain (other parts from reference TRBV13 and TRBJ2-7): AAGVIQSPRHLIKEKRETATLKCYPIPRHDTVYWYQQGPGQDPQFLISFYEKMQSDKGSIPDRFSAQQFSDYHSELNMSSLELGDSALYFCASSPGTGAYEQYFGPGTRLTVT.

V gene TRBV2 combines with J gene TRBJ2-7, with TRBD1 matching over 9 bases. From germline, CDR1 is SNHLY and CDR2 FYNNEI. The length of the CDR3 is 12 residues. Trimming at V came to 4 bases and at J to 9 bases, leaving 4 bases not matched to a gene. CDR3 sequence reads: CASSVQGAMQYF. The CDR3 bases are TGTGCCAGCAGTGTACAGGGGGCGATGCAGTACTTC.

For this clone: This same CDR3 is encoded by further DNA sequences in the sample. The chain joins TRBV9 to TRBJ1-1; D possibly corresponds to TRBD1 (6 bases). From germline, CDR1 is SGDLS and CDR2 YYNGEE. The CDR3 totals 13 residues. The V and J ends lost 2 bases and 2 bases respectively, with 7 bases between them. The DNA for the CDR3 is TGTGCCAGCAGCGTCAGGGGAAACACTGAAGCTTTCTTT. Protein sequence: CASSVRGNTEAFF. Variable domain in full (rest from reference TRBV9 and TRBJ1-1): DSGVTQTPKHLITATGQRVTLRCSPRSGDLSVYWYQQSLDQGLQFLIQYYNGEERAKGNILERFSAQQFPDLHSELNLSSLELGDSALYFCASSVRGNTEAFFGQGTRLTVV.

The V and J genes are TRBV5-6 and TRBJ2-3; D perhaps matches TRBD2 (6 bases). Per the germline V gene, CDR1 is SGHDT and CDR2 is YYEEEE. V lost 1 base and J lost 6, with 15 bases in between. The CDR3 runs 15 residues. CDR3 bases: TGTGCCAGCAGCTTGATCATGAGGGAGGTGGATACGCAGTATTTT. Translating gives CASSLIMREVDTQYF.

V usage is TRBV10-3 and J usage is TRBJ2-1; perhaps TRBD2 as D (5 bases). The CDR3 is 14 amino acids. Germline V lookup: CDR1 ENHRY, CDR2 SYGVKD. V lost 4 bases and J lost 8, with 15 bases in between. The CDR3 spells CAISGSEASDEQFF. CDR3 coding DNA: TGTGCCATCAGTGGGTCGGAGGCCTCGGATGAGCAGTTCTTC.

The chain combines TRBV20-1 with TRBJ1-5; D might be TRBD1 (6 bases). V lost 3 bases to trimming and J lost 7 bases, with 16 bases between them. This CDR3 is built from 14 residues. CDR1 is DFQATT, CDR2 SNEGSKA, per germline (reference sequence). For the CDR3, the DNA is TGCAGTGCTAGTACCCGGGGGGCAAGGCAGCCCCAGCATTTT. Residues: CSASTRGARQPQHF.

This clone has only a few counts. The chain links TRBV19 to TRBJ1-5, with a weak D call TRBD1 (5 bases). The ends were cut back, 3 bases at V and 4 bases at J, with 16 bases in the middle. Germline loops: CDR1 LNHDA, CDR2 SQIVND (reference sequence). This CDR3 is 16 amino acids long. CDR3 coding DNA: TGTGCCAGTAGTATCGGGTACACGGGGGGGAATCAGCCCCAGCATTTT. Encoded protein: CASSIGYTGGNQPQHF. The full variable domain, in which reference TRBV19 and TRBJ1-5 provide the parts outside the CDR3, is DGGITQSPKYLFRKEGQNVTLSCEQNLNHDAMYWYRQDPGQGLRLIYYSQIVNDFQKGDIAEGYSVSREKKESFPLTVTSAQKNPTAFYLCASSIGYTGGNQPQHFGDGTRLSIL.

The CDR3 here is CASSLGSYKGRTEAFF. In DNA, the CDR3 is TGTGCCAGCAGCTTGGGCTCCTACAAGGGGCGCACTGAAGCTTTCTTT. The V call is TRBV7-2, the J call TRBJ1-1; TRBD1 is a possible D gene (5 bases). Germline V gene sequence: CDR1 SGHTA, CDR2 FQGNSA. CDR3 length equals 16 residues. The V end lost 3 bases, the J end lost 4 bases, and 18 bases lay between the germline ends. The full variable domain, its missing parts supplied by reference TRBV7-2 and TRBJ1-1, is GAGVSQSPSNKVTEKGKDVELRCDPISGHTALYWYRQSLGQGLEFLIYFQGNSAPDKSGLPSDRFSAERTGGSVSTLTIQRTQQEDSAVYLCASSLGSYKGRTEAFFGQGTRLTVV.

V gene TRBV28 combines with J gene TRBJ1-5; possibly TRBD1 for D (5 bases). There are 15 residues in the CDR3. The V gene lost 6 bases and the J gene lost 3 bases, with 15 bases spanning the gap. Germline V lookup: CDR1 MDHEN, CDR2 SYDVKM. The CDR3 DNA follows: TGTGCCAGCAGCTGGGCCGGAGGGACCAATCAGCCCCAGCATTTT. Its translation is CASSWAGGTNQPQHF.

This chain connects TRBV3-1 (or the pseudogene TRBV3-2) to TRBJ1-6; no definite D call. The V gene lost 4 bases and the J gene lost 7 bases, with 14 bases spanning the gap. This CDR3 is built from 15 residues. From germline, CDR1 is LGHDT and CDR2 YNNKEL (reference sequence). The CDR3, as DNA: TGTGCCAGCAGCCGAGCCGACCTCAGGAATTCACCCCTCCACTTT. Encoded protein: CASSRADLRNSPLHF.

This clone was observed a single time. V and J are TRBV2 and TRBJ2-1; 9 positions agree with TRBD2. From germline, CDR1 is SNHLY and CDR2 FYNNEI. The CDR3 is 18 amino acids. With V trimmed by 3 bases and J by 7 bases, 16 bases remained unmatched. The CDR3 here is CASSEGLGAGGSGNEQFF. CDR3 DNA: TGTGCCAGCAGTGAGGGGTTGGGAGCGGGAGGATCGGGGAATGAGCAGTTCTTC.

This clone was recorded once. This chain links TRBV19 with TRBJ2-1; TRBD1 agrees at 8 bases. The CDR3 totals 13 residues. Germline-derived CDR1 and CDR2 are LNHDA and SQIVND (reference sequence). Trimming at V came to 8 bases and at J to 10 bases, leaving 10 bases not matched to a gene. The CDR3 sequence: CASGRDGDREQFF. CDR3 in DNA: TGTGCCAGTGGACGAGATGGGGACAGGGAGCAGTTCTTC.

The V call is TRBV6-6, the J call TRBJ1-2; the D gene is possibly TRBD1 (6 bases). The CDR3 sequence is 13 residues long. Trimming removed 11 bases from V and 2 bases from J, with 15 bases in between. The germline V gene encodes CDR1 MNHNY and CDR2 SVGAGI (reference sequence). This chain's CDR3 is CAGSGGRNYGYTF. The CDR3 nucleotides read TGTGCCGGATCTGGGGGCAGGAACTATGGCTACACCTTC.

This rearrangement joins TRBV5-8 to TRBJ1-1, with 8 bases aligning to TRBD1. V gave up 4 bases and J gave up 0 bases; unmatched junction bases: 14. Germline CDR1 is SGHTS and CDR2 is YDEGEE. This CDR3 has 18 residues. Here the CDR3 DNA reads TGTGCCAGCAGCCCCGGACAGGGCAAGCTCTATATGAACACTGAAGCTTTCTTT. Its translation: CASSPGQGKLYMNTEAFF.

By share of the sample, this clone is medium-sized. The rearrangement joins TRBV4-1 to TRBJ2-7, with D possibly being TRBD1 (6 bases). Per germline, CDR1 MGHRA and CDR2 YSYEKL. The V and J ends lost 4 bases and 2 bases respectively, with 9 bases between them. CDR3 length: 13 amino acids. CDR3 DNA sequence: TGCGCCAGCAGCCGGGACAAGGCCTACGAGCAGTACTTC. Translated: CASSRDKAYEQYF.